This T cell receptor beta chain stems from a study of CD8 T cells in ankylosing spondylitis (dated by TCRdb to 2017 to 2019). Regarding the study in general: The study set out to find disease-linked TCR variants by profiling T cell receptor beta repertoires in ankylosing spondylitis patients and healthy donors. Peripheral blood was sampled, and synovial fluid was additionally collected from ankylosing spondylitis patients. The whole study cohort included 108 healthy donors and about two dozen ankylosing spondylitis patients.

This clonotype has a handful of counts. Its antigen remains unidentified. The record has no base qualities; no much larger clone is one base away. This sample was sequenced with an Illumina HiSeq 2500. TCR beta libraries were prepared by quantitative 5'-RACE with molecular barcodes. Under the source paper's analysis protocol: To identify disease-linked TCR variants, a new computational method was used, one built on a probabilistic model of VDJ rearrangement. The public reads were quality trimmed at Q25 with fastp and then assembled into clones with MiXCR by TCRdb, keeping productive beta chains. Every entry covers one CDR3 protein and lists the most common genes and DNA from its rows. These V and J calls rely on TCRdb rather than the paper's analysis. The sample records hundreds of thousands of distinct CDR3 sequences, over 9.5% of which are singletons. Just over 0.5% of the sample is in the top ten clones.

Results and caveats for the whole study, not just this receptor: A CD8+ phenotype was shown by the disease-linked clones, which were found at relatively low frequencies in peripheral blood. Some motif variants had previously been reported in the synovial fluid and blood of reactive arthritis patients, which suggests shared mechanisms of disease initiation. Significant enrichment of the disease-linked clones was reported in matched synovial fluid samples from ankylosing spondylitis patients. Blood from ankylosing spondylitis patients appeared to be characterized by a TCR beta motif made up of several highly homologous amino acid variants.

CDR1 and CDR2 are drawn from the germline V gene: MDHEN, SYDVKM. Inclusive of the bounding cysteine and phenylalanine, the CDR3 is 16 residues long. Only the CDR3 part of the read is kept: 48 bases, read in frame from the first base. Compared with germline, V lacks 7 bases and J lacks 0 bases; bases without a gene match: 10. Sequencing used blood, either unsorted or a sorted T cell fraction (not recorded which). This clonotype originated in a male donor with ankylosing spondylitis. Recombination joined TRBV28 with TRBJ1-1, and TRBD1 matches 8 of the central bases. Read as DNA, the sequence is TGTGCCAGCACCACGTGGACGGGACAGGTGAACACTGAAGCTTTCTTT. The resulting protein is CASTTWTGQVNTEAFF. Where the CDR3 stops, the reference TRBV28 and TRBJ1-1 genes take over; the full variable domain is DVKVTQSSRYLVKRTGEKVFLECVQDMDHENMFWYRQDPGLGLRLIYFSYDVKMKEKGDIPEGYSVSREKKERFSLILESASTNQTSMYLCASTTWTGQVNTEAFFGQGTRLTVV.